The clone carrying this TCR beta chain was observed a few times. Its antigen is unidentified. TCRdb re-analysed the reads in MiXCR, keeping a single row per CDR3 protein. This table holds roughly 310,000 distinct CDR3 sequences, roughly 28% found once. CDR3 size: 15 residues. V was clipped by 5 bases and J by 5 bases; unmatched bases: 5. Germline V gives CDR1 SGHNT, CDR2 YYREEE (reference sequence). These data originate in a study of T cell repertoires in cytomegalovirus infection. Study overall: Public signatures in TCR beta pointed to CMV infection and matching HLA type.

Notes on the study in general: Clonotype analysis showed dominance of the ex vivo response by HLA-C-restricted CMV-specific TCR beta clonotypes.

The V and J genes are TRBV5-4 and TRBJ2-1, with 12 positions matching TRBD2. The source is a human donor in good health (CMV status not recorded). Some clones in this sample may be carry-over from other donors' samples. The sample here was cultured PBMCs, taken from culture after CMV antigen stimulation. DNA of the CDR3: TGTGCCAGCAGACGGGGACTAGCGGGTAACAATGAGCAGTTCTTC. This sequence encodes CASRRGLAGNNEQFF.